This entry lists 30 T cell receptor beta chains sequenced from one sample in a study of T cell responses to AZD1222 COVID-19 vaccine. TCRdb keeps only in-frame clones here, not all; method: immunoSEQ multiplex PCR. Of some 200,000 clones listed, 92% are singletons. The specimen was peripheral blood, collected on day 0 of AZD1222 vaccination. The receptors derive from an adult in good health.

V usage is TRBV11-3 and J usage is TRBJ2-1; 11 bases map to TRBD2. Germline-derived CDR1 and CDR2 are SGHNT and YENEEA. The CDR3 spans 18 residues. Trimming cost V 0 bases and J 3 bases; bases outside gene matches: 7. The CDR3 region is CASSLDKWTSGYYNEQFF. The DNA for the CDR3 is TGTGCCAGCAGCTTAGATAAATGGACTAGCGGGTACTACAATGAGCAGTTCTTC.

This clone has just one count. The V call is TRBV28, the J call TRBJ1-5; 7 bases align to TRBD1. Germline CDR1 is MDHEN and CDR2 is SYDVKM. The V gene end was trimmed by 3 bases and the J gene end by 3 bases; junction bases not matched to a gene: 5. This CDR3 has 15 residues. The CDR3 loop reads CASSLTGLNNQPQHF. The CDR3 DNA reads as TGTGCCAGCAGTTTGACAGGGTTGAACAATCAGCCCCAGCATTTT.

The chain recombines TRBV28 with TRBJ2-7; D gene ambiguous. Trimming left V 6 bases short and J 3 bases short, with 6 bases between. Germline lookup yields CDR1 MDHEN and CDR2 SYDVKM. The CDR3 totals 11 residues. CDR3: CASSRYYEQYV. As DNA, the CDR3 is TGTGCCAGCAGCCGATACTACGAGCAGTACGTC.

The chain couples TRBV30 to TRBJ1-4; 7 positions match TRBD1. Trimming removed 4 bases from V and 5 bases from J; junction bases left unmatched: 13. Germline V gene data show CDR1 as GTSNPN and CDR2 as SVGIG (reference sequence). The CDR3 has 16 residues. CDR3 sequence: CAWTTIGGGRNEKLFF. The CDR3 DNA is TGTGCCTGGACCACGATAGGAGGGGGCAGGAATGAAAAACTGTTTTTT.

The V call is TRBV7-2, the J call TRBJ1-2; 7 bases map to TRBD1. The CDR3 runs 17 residues. Germline trimming cut 1 base from V and 1 base from J; bases unmatched to any gene: 9. CDR1 and CDR2 from the germline V gene are SGHTA and FQGNSA. CDR3 sequence reads: CASSLERRGVINYGYTF. In DNA form, the CDR3 reads TGTGCCAGCAGCTTAGAGCGCAGGGGGGTTATTAACTATGGCTACACCTTC.

This clone was detected ten times or more. The genes are TRBV5-6 and TRBJ2-2; D may correspond to TRBD1 or TRBD2 (5 bases each). The CDR3 covers 16 residues. The ends were cut back, 3 bases at V and 3 bases at J, with 15 bases in the middle. CDR1 is SGHDT, CDR2 YYEEEE, per germline. The CDR3 protein is CASSWGYGSDTGELFF. The CDR3 DNA reads as TGTGCCAGCAGCTGGGGGTACGGGTCGGACACCGGGGAGCTGTTTTTT.

Here the CDR3 reads CASSDPIQGAEEETQYF. CDR3 bases: TGTGCCAGCAGTGATCCCATACAGGGGGCGGAAGAAGAGACCCAGTACTTC. V gene TRBV6-1 combines with J gene TRBJ2-5; 9 bases are shared with TRBD1. CDR1 is MNHNS, CDR2 SASEGT, per germline. CDR3 length equals 17 residues. With V trimmed by 3 bases and J by 3 bases, 11 bases remained unmatched.

The genes are TRBV24-1 and TRBJ2-2, with unresolved D. The CDR3 spans 12 residues. The germline V gene encodes CDR1 KGHDR and CDR2 SFDVKD. V dropped 6 bases and J dropped 0 bases, with 1 base sitting between them. CDR3 sequence (DNA): TGTGCCACCAGTTCGAACACCGGGGAGCTGTTTTTT. Its translation: CATSSNTGELFF.

V and J are TRBV10-3 and TRBJ1-2; 7 positions match TRBD1. Germline CDR1 is ENHRY and CDR2 is SYGVKD. The CDR3 spans 10 residues. Trimming cost V 10 bases and J 5 bases; bases outside gene matches: 1. CDR3 sequence: CATGQYGYTF. CDR3 nucleotides: TGTGCCACGGGACAGTATGGCTACACCTTC.

The chain uses TRBV5-6 and TRBJ1-1; D might be TRBD1 (6 bases). Germline lookup yields CDR1 SGHDT and CDR2 YYEEEE. Between the trimmed V and J ends, which lost 7 bases and 1 base, there was a span of 11 bases. This CDR3 comprises 13 residues. The CDR3 DNA follows: TGTGCCAGCTCAGAACAGGGGAACACTGAAGCTTTCTTT. Amino acid sequence: CASSEQGNTEAFF.

The V call is TRBV18, the J call TRBJ2-5, with 7 bases that match TRBD2. The CDR3 consists of 16 residues. Trimming at V came to 1 base and at J to 5 bases, leaving 10 bases not matched to a gene. Germline V gene data show CDR1 as KGHSH and CDR2 as LQKENI. CDR3: CASSPRPPGGGETQYF. The CDR3 region has the DNA TGTGCCAGCTCACCACGCCCGCCGGGGGGAGGCGAGACCCAGTACTTC.

J is TRBJ2-1 and V is TRBV11-3; maybe TRBD2 (6 bases). The length of the CDR3 is 14 residues. The V end lost 2 bases, the J end lost 6 bases, and 11 bases lay between the germline ends. Germline CDR1 is SGHNT and CDR2 is YENEEA. The CDR3 spells CASSLFSGSNEQFF. For the CDR3, the DNA is TGTGCCAGCAGCTTATTTAGCGGATCCAATGAGCAGTTCTTC.

This clone showed up just once. This chain connects TRBV6-5 to TRBJ1-1, with 11 nucleotides matching TRBD1. The germline V gene has CDR1 MNHEY and CDR2 SVGAGI. With 1 base clipped from V and 12 bases from J, the junction kept 4 bases outside the gene matches. The CDR3 is 13 residues long. The CDR3 DNA is TGTGCCAGCAGTTACTTAGGGACAGGGGGAACTTTCTTT. This translates into CASSYLGTGGTFF.

This clone was observed once. The rearrangement links TRBV12-3 or TRBV12-4 to TRBJ2-5; TRBD2 matches at 7 bases. J lost 3 bases, V lost 6 bases, and 4 bases had no gene match. The CDR3 extends over 13 amino acids. The CDR3 nucleotides are TGTGCCAGCAGCCGGGACTACGAAGAGACCCAGTACTTC. It translates to CASSRDYEETQYF.

The J gene is TRBJ2-6, the V gene TRBV4-3, with 7 bases lining up with TRBD2. Per the germline V gene, CDR1 is LGHNA and CDR2 is YSLEER. The V gene end was trimmed by 0 bases and the J gene end by 2 bases; junction bases not matched to a gene: 1. This CDR3 comprises 16 residues. CDR3 DNA sequence: TGCGCCAGCAGCCAAGATCGGGGGGCTGGGGCCAACGTCCTGACTTTC. Encoded protein: CASSQDRGAGANVLTF.

V and J are TRBV20-1 and TRBJ2-1; D not certain. V was pared by 6 bases and J by 2 bases, with 5 bases between. This CDR3 comprises 11 residues. CDR1 and CDR2 from the germline V gene are DFQATT and SNEGSKA (reference sequence). The CDR3 DNA reads TGCAGTGCCCCAGCCTACAATGAGCAGTTCTTC. Translating it yields CSAPAYNEQFF.

This chain connects TRBV4-1 to TRBJ2-7; D may be TRBD1 (6 bases). Germline-derived CDR1 and CDR2 are MGHRA and YSYEKL. The CDR3 extends over 15 amino acids. Trimming took 4 bases from V and 1 from J, leaving 14 bases between them. CDR3 nucleotides: TGCGCCAGCAGCCTTATGACAGGAGATTCCTACGAGCAGTACTTC. It is translated as CASSLMTGDSYEQYF.

The chain employs TRBV5-6 and TRBJ2-2, with D possibly matching TRBD1 (5 bases). Trimming removed 5 bases at V and 0 bases at J, with 11 bases between. Germline values: CDR1 SGHDT, CDR2 YYEEEE. The CDR3 length is 15 residues. The CDR3 nucleotides read TGTGCCAGCAGAGCTTGGGGCTCGAACACCGGGGAGCTGTTTTTT. This codes for CASRAWGSNTGELFF.

The chain uses TRBV7-2 and TRBJ2-7, with 8 nucleotides matching TRBD1. Germline CDR1 and CDR2: SGHTA and FQGNSA. Unmatched junction bases numbered 13, after V lost 5 bases and J lost 7 bases. The length of the CDR3 is 15 residues. The CDR3 here is CASSPAVDRDWEQYF. The CDR3 nucleotides read TGTGCCAGCAGCCCAGCGGTGGACAGGGATTGGGAGCAGTACTTC.

The chain combines TRBV27 with TRBJ1-2; TRBD1 matches at 9 bases. The CDR3 has 18 residues. Germline V gene sequence: CDR1 MNHEY, CDR2 SMNVEV (reference sequence). The V and J ends lost 3 bases and 2 bases, in that order; junction bases with no gene match: 13. As DNA, the CDR3 is TGTGCCAGCAGTTTTACCGCCGGGACAGGGCTTTCCAACTATGGCTACACCTTC. Amino acid sequence: CASSFTAGTGLSNYGYTF.

This chain uses TRBV7-2 with TRBJ1-2; D unclear. The CDR3 is 14 amino acids. CDR1 is SGHTA, CDR2 FQGNSA, per germline. The V and J ends lost 2 bases and 2 bases respectively, with 9 bases between them. CDR3 coding DNA: TGTGCCAGCAGCTTATTACGGGGAAACTATGGCTACACCTTC. Its translation is CASSLLRGNYGYTF. Combining the CDR3 with reference TRBV7-2 and TRBJ1-2 gives the whole variable domain GAGVSQSPSNKVTEKGKDVELRCDPISGHTALYWYRQSLGQGLEFLIYFQGNSAPDKSGLPSDRFSAERTGGSVSTLTIQRTQQEDSAVYLCASSLLRGNYGYTFGSGTRLTVV.

This clone was counted only a few times. The CDR3 DNA reads as TGTGCCAGCAGCTTAACGCAGGATCGTCAGCAGTTCTTC. As protein: CASSLTQDRQQFF. V and J are TRBV7-3 and TRBJ2-1; no reliable D call. Deletions cut 0 bases from V and 11 bases from J, with 11 bases between. This CDR3 region has 13 residues. Germline loops: CDR1 SGHTA, CDR2 FQGTGA. The variable domain in full, completed from reference TRBV7-3 and TRBJ2-1, reads GAGVSQTPSNKVTEKGKYVELRCDPISGHTALYWYRQSLGQGPEFLIYFQGTGAADDSGLPNDRFFAVRPEGSVSTLKIQRTERGDSAVYLCASSLTQDRQQFFGPGTRLTVL.

CDR3 sequence reads: CASSDWGARGYTEAFF. The CDR3 nucleotides read TGTGCCAGCAGTGACTGGGGGGCGCGAGGGTACACTGAAGCTTTCTTT. The chain couples TRBV6-6 to TRBJ1-1; tentatively, D is TRBD1 (6 bases). Germline CDR1 is MNHNY and CDR2 is SVGAGI (reference sequence). V lost 5 bases, J lost 3 bases, and 19 bases lay in between. The CDR3 length is 16 residues.

V usage is TRBV5-1 and J usage is TRBJ1-2; D is undetermined. Germline V CDR1 and CDR2: SGHRS, YFSETQ. V gave up 3 bases and J gave up 4 bases, with 10 bases separating them. The CDR3 sequence is 13 residues long. Here the CDR3 reads CASSSDGSYGYTF. The CDR3 coding sequence is TGCGCCAGCAGCTCCGACGGATCCTATGGCTACACCTTC.

The chain has TRBV6-5 and TRBJ1-2, with D maybe TRBD1 (6 bases). Per germline, CDR1 MNHEY and CDR2 SVGAGI. The CDR3 loop spans 15 amino acids. Trimming cost V 0 bases and J 4 bases, with 12 bases left between them. CDR3 nucleotides: TGTGCCAGCAGTTACTCTTCGAAAGGGGGCTATGGCTACACCTTC. It encodes CASSYSSKGGYGYTF.

The chain is built from TRBV2 and TRBJ1-1, with a tentative D call TRBD1 (5 bases). Germline CDR1 is SNHLY and CDR2 is FYNNEI. This CDR3 comprises 11 residues. V was shortened by 6 bases and J by 6 bases, with 8 bases between the two germline ends. The CDR3 DNA is TGTGCCAGCAGCGCAGGGCCTGAAGCTTTCTTT. It is translated as CASSAGPEAFF.

The gene calls are TRBV5-1 and TRBJ1-3; weak D call: TRBD1 (6 bases). CDR1 and CDR2 from the germline V gene are SGHRS and YFSETQ. V was trimmed by 0 bases and J by 8 bases, leaving 15 bases between them. The CDR3 has 15 residues. This CDR3 reads CASSLGDNSGDTIYF. In nucleotides, the CDR3 is TGCGCCAGCAGCTTGGGGGACAACTCCGGGGACACCATATATTTT. Full variable domain (outside the CDR3, taken from reference TRBV5-1 and TRBJ1-3): KAGVTQTPRYLIKTRGQQVTLSCSPISGHRSVSWYQQTPGQGLQFLFEYFSETQRNKGNFPGRFSGRQFSNSRSEMNVSTLELGDSALYLCASSLGDNSGDTIYFGEGSWLTVV.

The CDR3 sequence: CASSYQTGGDTEAFF. The CDR3 DNA follows: TGTGCCAGCAGTTACCAGACAGGAGGGGACACTGAAGCTTTCTTT. The chain combines TRBV6-6 with TRBJ1-1; tentative D call: TRBD1 (6 bases). The CDR3 covers 15 residues. With 2 bases removed from V and 3 bases from J, the gap between germline ends came to 13 bases. CDR1 is MNHNY and CDR2 is SVGAGI in the germline V gene (reference sequence).

The chain combines TRBV7-9 with TRBJ1-1; D may be TRBD1 (6 bases). The CDR3 covers 13 residues. Germline V gene sequence: CDR1 SEHNR, CDR2 FQNEAQ (reference sequence). Trimming cost V 5 bases and J 1 base, with 8 bases left between them. The CDR3 sequence is CASSPTGNTEAFF. In nucleotides, the CDR3 is TGTGCCAGCAGCCCGACAGGGAACACTGAAGCTTTCTTT.

The chain uses TRBV5-6 and TRBJ2-7; D call uncertain. V shed 0 bases and J shed 0 bases, with 7 bases lying between them. The CDR3 loop spans 14 amino acids. Germline CDR1 reads SGHDT; CDR2 reads YYEEEE. In nucleotides, the CDR3 is TGTGCCAGCAGCTTGGTGGAGCGCTCCTACGAGCAGTACTTC. Protein product: CASSLVERSYEQYF.